The 9 T cell receptor beta chains in this list originate from one sample, sequenced in a study of T cells in Graves' hyperthyroidism and ophthalmopathy. TCR beta CDR3 regions were amplified from RNA transcripts. The primer set for the first-round RT-PCR of the TCR CDR3 was HTBI. TCRdb independently ran MiXCR on the multiplex PCR reads; one entry per CDR3 protein. The data contain 500,000 to 750,000 distinct CDR3 sequences, 13% to 15% of them singletons. The sequenced sample was blood. The receptors here all came from a woman younger than 35 with Graves' ophthalmopathy.

This clonotype was seen a handful of times. The CDR3 sequence is CASSYGREPPDTQYF. The CDR3 DNA is TGTGCCAGCAGTTACGGGCGGGAGCCGCCAGATACGCAGTATTTT. The chain joins TRBV6-5 to TRBJ2-3; 7 bases align to TRBD2. Germline V gene sequence: CDR1 MNHEY, CDR2 SVGAGI. The CDR3 extends over 15 amino acids. J was trimmed by 4 bases and V by 2 bases; bases with no gene match: 6.

This clonotype was counted at least ten times. This chain connects TRBV5-4 to TRBJ2-1, with D perhaps TRBD1 or TRBD2 (5 bases each). The V and J ends lost 0 bases and 5 bases respectively, with 12 bases between them. CDR3 length: 15 residues. CDR1 is SGHNT, CDR2 YYREEE, per germline (reference sequence). CDR3: CASSLAGTTNNEQFF. The DNA for the CDR3 is TGTGCCAGCAGCTTGGCCGGGACGACCAACAATGAGCAGTTCTTC.

V and J are TRBV28 and TRBJ1-2; 7 nucleotides align to TRBD1. Trimming took 3 bases from V and 4 from J; bases not matched to a gene: 8. The CDR3 has 15 amino acids. Germline assignment: CDR1 MDHEN and CDR2 SYDVKM. The CDR3 nucleotides are TGTGCCAGCAGTTTTATAGGGGGCGTTGGCTATGGCTACACCTTC. This codes for CASSFIGGVGYGYTF.

The table lists this clonotype with many counts. The genes are TRBV6-5 and TRBJ1-2; TRBD1 matches at 7 bases. Germline V gene lookup returns CDR1 MNHEY and CDR2 SVGAGI. Trimming removed 2 bases from V and 4 bases from J; junction bases left unmatched: 1. The CDR3 has 13 residues. CDR3 loop: CASSYGTVYGYTF. Written as DNA, the CDR3 is TGTGCCAGCAGTTACGGGACAGTCTATGGCTACACCTTC.

The rearrangement links TRBV15 to TRBJ1-5; possibly TRBD1 for D (6 bases). Between the trimmed V and J ends, which lost 4 bases and 2 bases, there was a span of 21 bases. The CDR3 has 18 residues. CDR1 and CDR2 from the germline V gene are LNHNV and YYDKDF (reference sequence). CDR3: CATSTLRGGRVGNQPQHF. DNA of the CDR3: TGTGCCACCAGCACCCTGAGGGGGGGGCGAGTGGGCAATCAGCCCCAGCATTTT.

There are many counts of this clonotype. The chain combines TRBV6-1 with TRBJ2-1; 9 bases map to TRBD2. The CDR3 spans 15 residues. Germline V gene data show CDR1 as MNHNS and CDR2 as SASEGT. V was clipped by 7 bases and J by 4 bases; unmatched bases: 8. The CDR3 region has the DNA TGTGCCAGCATATTAGCGGGAGCGGGATACAATGAGCAGTTCTTC. Translating it yields CASILAGAGYNEQFF.

The V call is TRBV14, the J call TRBJ2-7; D uncertain. Trimming removed 1 base at V and 9 bases at J, with 13 bases between. The CDR3 consists of 13 residues. The germline V gene encodes CDR1 SGHDN and CDR2 FVKESK. The CDR3 region has the DNA TGTGCCAGCAGCCAAGGCGAAGGTCGTGGGCAGTACTTC. Protein: CASSQGEGRGQYF.

This clonotype was observed a handful of times. CDR3 nucleotides: TGTGCCAGTATCCGGGGCAGGCCGGGGTTTCGTTATAGCAATCAGCCCCAGCATTTT. Translating gives CASIRGRPGFRYSNQPQHF. The chain combines TRBV19 with TRBJ1-5; D possibly corresponds to TRBD1 (5 bases). The V end was cut by 7 bases, the J end by 0 bases, with 25 bases between. Germline V gives CDR1 LNHDA, CDR2 SQIVND (reference sequence). CDR3 length equals 19 residues. Full variable domain (remainder filled in from reference TRBV19 and TRBJ1-5): DGGITQSPKYLFRKEGQNVTLSCEQNLNHDAMYWYRQDPGQGLRLIYYSQIVNDFQKGDIAEGYSVSREKKESFPLTVTSAQKNPTAFYLCASIRGRPGFRYSNQPQHFGDGTRLSIL.

Ten or more counts support this clonotype. The chain joins TRBV27 to TRBJ2-3, with 10 bases identical to TRBD2. Trimming at V came to 7 bases and at J to 1 base, leaving 8 bases not matched to a gene. Germline CDR1 MNHEY, CDR2 SMNVEV (reference sequence). This CDR3 has 16 amino acids. The CDR3 sequence: CASTPLAGGGTDTQYF. The CDR3 bases are TGTGCCAGCACCCCTTTAGCGGGAGGAGGCACAGATACGCAGTATTTT.